The clone carrying this TCR beta chain was seen a few times. Its antigen is currently unknown. One entry per CDR3 protein results from TCRdb running MiXCR on the RT-PCR reads. The sample includes hundreds of thousands of distinct CDR3 sequences, approximately 7.6% of them seen just once. This record belongs to a study of response to subunit inactivated influenza vaccine. Overall study results and limits: After each seasonal influenza vaccination, few new T cells are recruited, the authors suggested.

The receptor comes from a man aged 50 to 75 who received an inactivated influenza vaccine. The specimen was PBMCs from blood, collected less than 30 months after vaccination.

The CDR3 region is CASSSAGHRANVLTF. CDR3 in DNA: TGTGCCAGCAGCTCGGCAGGGCACAGGGCCAACGTCCTGACTTTC. The rearrangement joins TRBV11-2 to TRBJ2-6, with TRBD1 as a possible D gene (5 bases). This CDR3 comprises 15 residues. The V end was cut by 4 bases, the J end by 5 bases, with 12 bases between. CDR1 and CDR2 from the germline V gene are SGHAT and FQNNGV.